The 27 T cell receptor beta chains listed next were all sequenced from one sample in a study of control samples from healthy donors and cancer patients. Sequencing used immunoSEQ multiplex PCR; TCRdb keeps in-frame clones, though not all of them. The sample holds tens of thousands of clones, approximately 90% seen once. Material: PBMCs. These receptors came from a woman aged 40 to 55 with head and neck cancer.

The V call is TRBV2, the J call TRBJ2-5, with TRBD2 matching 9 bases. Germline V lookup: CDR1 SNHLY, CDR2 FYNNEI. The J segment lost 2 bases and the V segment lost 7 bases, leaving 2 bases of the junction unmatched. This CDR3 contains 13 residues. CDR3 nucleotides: TGTGCCAGCAAACTAGCGGGTCAAGAGACCCAGTACTTC. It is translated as CASKLAGQETQYF.

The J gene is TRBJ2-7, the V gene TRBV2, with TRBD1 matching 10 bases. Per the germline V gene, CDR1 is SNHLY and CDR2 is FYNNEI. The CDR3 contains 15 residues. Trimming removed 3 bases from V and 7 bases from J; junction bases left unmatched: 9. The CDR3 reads CASSELSGTGEEQYF. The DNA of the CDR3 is TGTGCCAGCAGTGAGTTGAGCGGGACAGGGGAAGAGCAGTACTTC.

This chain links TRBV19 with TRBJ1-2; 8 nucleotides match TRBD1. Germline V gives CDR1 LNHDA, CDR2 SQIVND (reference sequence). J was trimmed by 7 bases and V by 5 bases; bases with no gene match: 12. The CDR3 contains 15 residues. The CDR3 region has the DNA TGTGCCAGTAGTTCCTCGGGGACAGGTGGCTTTGGCTACACCTTC. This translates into CASSSSGTGGFGYTF. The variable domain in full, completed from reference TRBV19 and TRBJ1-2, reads DGGITQSPKYLFRKEGQNVTLSCEQNLNHDAMYWYRQDPGQGLRLIYYSQIVNDFQKGDIAEGYSVSREKKESFPLTVTSAQKNPTAFYLCASSSSGTGGFGYTFGSGTRLTVV.

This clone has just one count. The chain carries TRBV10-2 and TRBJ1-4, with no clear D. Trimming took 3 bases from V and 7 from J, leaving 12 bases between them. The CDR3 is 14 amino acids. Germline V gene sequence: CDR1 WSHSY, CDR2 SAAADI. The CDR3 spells CASSDLGSTEKLFF. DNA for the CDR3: TGCGCCAGCAGTGATCTGGGGAGCACTGAAAAACTGTTTTTT.

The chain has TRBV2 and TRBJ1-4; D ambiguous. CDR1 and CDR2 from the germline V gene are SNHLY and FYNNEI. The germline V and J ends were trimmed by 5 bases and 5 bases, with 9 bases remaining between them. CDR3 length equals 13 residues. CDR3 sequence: CASSYGENEKLFF. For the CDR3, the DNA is TGTGCCAGCAGTTACGGGGAAAATGAAAAACTGTTTTTT.

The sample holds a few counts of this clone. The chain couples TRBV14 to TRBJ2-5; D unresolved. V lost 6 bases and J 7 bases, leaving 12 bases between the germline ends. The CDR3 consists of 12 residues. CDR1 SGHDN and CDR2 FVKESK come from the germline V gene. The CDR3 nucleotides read TGTGCCAGCAGTTTTGCGGAACGGACCCAGTACTTC. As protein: CASSFAERTQYF.

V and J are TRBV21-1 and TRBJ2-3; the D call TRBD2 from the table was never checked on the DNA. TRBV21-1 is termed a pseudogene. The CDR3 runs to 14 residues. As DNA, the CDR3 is TGTGCCAGCAGCGAGCGGGAGGAACCAGATACGCAGTATTTT. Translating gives CASSEREEPDTQYF.

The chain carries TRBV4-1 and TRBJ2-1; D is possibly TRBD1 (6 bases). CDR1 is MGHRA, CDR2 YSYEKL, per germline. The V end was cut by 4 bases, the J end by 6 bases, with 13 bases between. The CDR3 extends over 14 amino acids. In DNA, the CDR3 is TGCGCCAGCAGCCTGGCAGGGGCGGGCAATGAGCAGTTCTTC. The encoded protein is CASSLAGAGNEQFF.

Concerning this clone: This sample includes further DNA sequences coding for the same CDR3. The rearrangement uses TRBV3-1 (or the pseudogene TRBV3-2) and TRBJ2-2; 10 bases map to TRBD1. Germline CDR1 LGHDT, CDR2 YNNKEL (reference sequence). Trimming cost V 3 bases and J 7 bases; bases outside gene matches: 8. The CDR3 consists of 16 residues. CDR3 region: CASSHRDRGLGGELFF. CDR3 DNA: TGTGCCAGCAGCCACCGGGACAGGGGCCTAGGCGGGGAGCTGTTTTTT.

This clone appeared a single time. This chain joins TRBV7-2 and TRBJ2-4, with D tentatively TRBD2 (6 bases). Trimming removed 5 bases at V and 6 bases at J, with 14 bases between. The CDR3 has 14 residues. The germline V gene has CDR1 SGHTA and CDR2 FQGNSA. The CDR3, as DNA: TGTGCCAGCAGCCCAGGGAGGAGACGAAACATTCAGTACTTC. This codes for CASSPGRRRNIQYF. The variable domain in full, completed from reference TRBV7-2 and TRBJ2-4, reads GAGVSQSPSNKVTEKGKDVELRCDPISGHTALYWYRQSLGQGLEFLIYFQGNSAPDKSGLPSDRFSAERTGGSVSTLTIQRTQQEDSAVYLCASSPGRRRNIQYFGAGTRLSVL.

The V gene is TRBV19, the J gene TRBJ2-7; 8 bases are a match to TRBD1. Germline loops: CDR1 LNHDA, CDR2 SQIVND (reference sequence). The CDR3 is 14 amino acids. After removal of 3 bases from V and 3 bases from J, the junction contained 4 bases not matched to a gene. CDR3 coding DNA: TGTGCCAGTAGTATCGGGACAGGATACTACGAGCAGTACTTC. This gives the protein CASSIGTGYYEQYF.

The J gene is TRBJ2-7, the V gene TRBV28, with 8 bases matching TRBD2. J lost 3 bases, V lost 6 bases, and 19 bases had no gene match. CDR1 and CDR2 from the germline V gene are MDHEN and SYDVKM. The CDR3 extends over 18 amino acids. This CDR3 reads CASRRVSGLAGANYEQYF. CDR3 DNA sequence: TGTGCCAGCAGGCGGGTCTCGGGGCTAGCGGGTGCTAACTACGAGCAGTACTTC.

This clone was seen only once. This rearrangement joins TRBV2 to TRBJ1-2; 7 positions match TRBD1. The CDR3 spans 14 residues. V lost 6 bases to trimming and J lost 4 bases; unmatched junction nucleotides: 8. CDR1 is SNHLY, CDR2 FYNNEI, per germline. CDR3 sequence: CASSPDRVFYGYTF. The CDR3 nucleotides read TGTGCCAGCAGCCCCGACAGGGTCTTCTATGGCTACACCTTC.

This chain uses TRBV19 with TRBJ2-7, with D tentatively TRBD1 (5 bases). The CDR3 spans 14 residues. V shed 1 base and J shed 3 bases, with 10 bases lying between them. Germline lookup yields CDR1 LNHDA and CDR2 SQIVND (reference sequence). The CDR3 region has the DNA TGTGCCAGTAGTATAGGCAGGGTGGGCTACGAGCAGTACTTC. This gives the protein CASSIGRVGYEQYF. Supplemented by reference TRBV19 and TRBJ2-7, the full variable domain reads DGGITQSPKYLFRKEGQNVTLSCEQNLNHDAMYWYRQDPGQGLRLIYYSQIVNDFQKGDIAEGYSVSREKKESFPLTVTSAQKNPTAFYLCASSIGRVGYEQYFGPGTRLTVT.

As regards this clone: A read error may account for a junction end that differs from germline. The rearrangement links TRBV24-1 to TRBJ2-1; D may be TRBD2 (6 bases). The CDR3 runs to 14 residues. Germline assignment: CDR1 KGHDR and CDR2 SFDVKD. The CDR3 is CATSDSSKATRVIF. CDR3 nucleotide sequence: TGTGCCACCAGTGATTCGTCTAAGGCGACTAGAGTCATCTTC.

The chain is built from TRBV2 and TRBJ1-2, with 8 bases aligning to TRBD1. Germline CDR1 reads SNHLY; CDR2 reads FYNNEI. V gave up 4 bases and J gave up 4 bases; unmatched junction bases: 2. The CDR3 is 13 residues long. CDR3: CASSVTGVYGYTF. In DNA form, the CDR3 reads TGTGCCAGCAGTGTGACAGGGGTCTATGGCTACACCTTC. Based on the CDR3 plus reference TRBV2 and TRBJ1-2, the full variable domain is EPEVTQTPSHQVTQMGQEVILRCVPISNHLYFYWYRQILGQKVEFLVSFYNNEISEKSEIFDDQFSVERPDGSNFTLKIRSTKLEDSAMYFCASSVTGVYGYTFGSGTRLTVV.

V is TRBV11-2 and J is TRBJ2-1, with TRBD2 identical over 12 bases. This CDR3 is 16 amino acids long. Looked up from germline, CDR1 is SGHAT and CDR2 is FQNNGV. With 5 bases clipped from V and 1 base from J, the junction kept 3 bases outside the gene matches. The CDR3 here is CASSLLAGGSYNEQFF. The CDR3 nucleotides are TGTGCCAGCAGCCTCCTAGCGGGAGGGTCCTACAATGAGCAGTTCTTC.

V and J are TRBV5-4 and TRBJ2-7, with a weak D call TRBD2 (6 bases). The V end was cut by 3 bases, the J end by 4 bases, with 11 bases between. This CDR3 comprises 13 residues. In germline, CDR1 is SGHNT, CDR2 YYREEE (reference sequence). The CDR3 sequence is CASSSPREYEQYF. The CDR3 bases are TGTGCCAGCAGCTCGCCACGGGAGTACGAGCAGTACTTC.

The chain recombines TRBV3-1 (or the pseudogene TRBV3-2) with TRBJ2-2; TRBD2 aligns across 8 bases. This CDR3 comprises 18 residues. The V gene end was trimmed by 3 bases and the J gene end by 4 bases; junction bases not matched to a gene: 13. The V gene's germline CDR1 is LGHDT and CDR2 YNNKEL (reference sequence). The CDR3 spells CASSQRHPPGGPTGELFF. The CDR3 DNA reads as TGTGCCAGCAGCCAGCGCCACCCCCCGGGAGGGCCCACCGGGGAGCTGTTTTTT.

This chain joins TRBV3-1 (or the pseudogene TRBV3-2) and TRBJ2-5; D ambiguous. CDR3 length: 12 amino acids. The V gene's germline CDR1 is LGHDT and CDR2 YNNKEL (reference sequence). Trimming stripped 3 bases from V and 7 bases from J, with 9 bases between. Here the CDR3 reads CASSHVSGTQYF. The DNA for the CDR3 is TGTGCCAGCAGCCATGTCTCTGGGACCCAGTACTTC.

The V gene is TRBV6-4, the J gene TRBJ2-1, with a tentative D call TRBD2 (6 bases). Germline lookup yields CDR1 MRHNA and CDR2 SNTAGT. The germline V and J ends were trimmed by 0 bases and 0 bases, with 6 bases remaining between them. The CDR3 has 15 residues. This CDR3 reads CASSDSSGSYNEQFF. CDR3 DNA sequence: TGTGCCAGCAGTGACTCTAGCGGCTCCTACAATGAGCAGTTCTTC.

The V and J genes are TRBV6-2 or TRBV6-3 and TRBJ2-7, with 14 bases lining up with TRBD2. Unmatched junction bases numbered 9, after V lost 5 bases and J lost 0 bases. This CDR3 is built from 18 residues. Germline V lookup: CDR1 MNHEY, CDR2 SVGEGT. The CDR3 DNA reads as TGTGCCAGCAGTCGTGGGACTAGCGGGGGTTACAGCTCCTACGAGCAGTACTTC. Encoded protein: CASSRGTSGGYSSYEQYF.

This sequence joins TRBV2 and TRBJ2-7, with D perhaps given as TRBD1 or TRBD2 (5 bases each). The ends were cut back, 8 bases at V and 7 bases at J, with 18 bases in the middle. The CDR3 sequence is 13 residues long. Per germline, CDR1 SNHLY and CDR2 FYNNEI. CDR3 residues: CASSFGVAGEQYF. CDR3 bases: TGTGCCAGCTCCTTCGGGGTGGCAGGGGAGCAGTACTTC.

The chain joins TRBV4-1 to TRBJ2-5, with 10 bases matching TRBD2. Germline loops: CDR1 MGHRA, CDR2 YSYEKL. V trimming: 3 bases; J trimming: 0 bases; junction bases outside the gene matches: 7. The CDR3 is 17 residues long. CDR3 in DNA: TGCGCCAGCAGCCATCCCCCCACTAGCGGGAACCAAGAGACCCAGTACTTC. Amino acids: CASSHPPTSGNQETQYF.

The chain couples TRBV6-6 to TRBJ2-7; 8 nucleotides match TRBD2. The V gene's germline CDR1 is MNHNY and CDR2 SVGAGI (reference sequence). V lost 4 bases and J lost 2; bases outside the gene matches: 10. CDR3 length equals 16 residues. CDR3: CASSSQRGGRPYEQYF. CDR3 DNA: TGTGCCAGCAGTTCCCAGAGGGGCGGGAGGCCCTACGAGCAGTACTTC.

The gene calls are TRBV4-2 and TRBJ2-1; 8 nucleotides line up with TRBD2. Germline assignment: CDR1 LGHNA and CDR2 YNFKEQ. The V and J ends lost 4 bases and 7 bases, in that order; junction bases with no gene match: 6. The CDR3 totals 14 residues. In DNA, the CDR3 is TGTGCCAGCAGCCCCGGACTAGCTGGTAATGAGCAGTTCTTC. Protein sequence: CASSPGLAGNEQFF.

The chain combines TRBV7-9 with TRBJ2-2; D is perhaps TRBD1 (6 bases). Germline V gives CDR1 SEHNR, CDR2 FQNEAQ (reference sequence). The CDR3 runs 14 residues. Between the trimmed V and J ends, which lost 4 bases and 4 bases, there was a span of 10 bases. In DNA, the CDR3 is TGTGCCAGCAGCTCATCGACAGGCACCGGGGAGCTGTTTTTT. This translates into CASSSSTGTGELFF.